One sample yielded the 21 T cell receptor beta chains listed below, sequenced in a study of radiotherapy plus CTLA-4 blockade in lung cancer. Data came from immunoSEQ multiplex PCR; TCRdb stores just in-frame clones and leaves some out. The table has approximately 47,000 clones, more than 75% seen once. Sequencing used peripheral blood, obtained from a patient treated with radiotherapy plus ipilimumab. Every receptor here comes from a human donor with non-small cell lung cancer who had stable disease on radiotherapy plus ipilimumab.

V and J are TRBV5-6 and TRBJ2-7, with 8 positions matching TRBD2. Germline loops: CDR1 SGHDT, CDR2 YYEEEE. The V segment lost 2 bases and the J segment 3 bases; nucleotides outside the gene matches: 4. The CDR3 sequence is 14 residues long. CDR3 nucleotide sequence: TGTGCCAGCAGCTTCGGGAGGGAGTACTACGAGCAGTACTTC. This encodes CASSFGREYYEQYF.

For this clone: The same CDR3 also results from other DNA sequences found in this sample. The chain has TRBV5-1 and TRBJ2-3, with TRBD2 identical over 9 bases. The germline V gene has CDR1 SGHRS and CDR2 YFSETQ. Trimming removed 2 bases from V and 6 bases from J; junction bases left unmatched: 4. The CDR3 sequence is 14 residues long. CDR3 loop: CASSFVAGEDTQYF. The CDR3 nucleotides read TGCGCCAGCAGCTTCGTAGCGGGGGAGGATACGCAGTATTTT.

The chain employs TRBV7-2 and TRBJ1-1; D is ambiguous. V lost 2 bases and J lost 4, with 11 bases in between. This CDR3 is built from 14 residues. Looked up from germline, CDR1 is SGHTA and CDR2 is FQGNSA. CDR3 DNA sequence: TGTGCCAGCAGCTTAATTCAGGAGGGCACTGAAGCTTTCTTT. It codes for CASSLIQEGTEAFF. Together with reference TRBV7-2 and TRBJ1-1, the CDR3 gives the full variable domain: GAGVSQSPSNKVTEKGKDVELRCDPISGHTALYWYRQSLGQGLEFLIYFQGNSAPDKSGLPSDRFSAERTGGSVSTLTIQRTQQEDSAVYLCASSLIQEGTEAFFGQGTRLTVV.

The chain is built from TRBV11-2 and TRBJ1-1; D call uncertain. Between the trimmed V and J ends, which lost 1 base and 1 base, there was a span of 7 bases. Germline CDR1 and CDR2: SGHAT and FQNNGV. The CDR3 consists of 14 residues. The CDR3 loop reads CASSLGYRNTEAFF. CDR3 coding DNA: TGTGCCAGCAGCTTAGGCTACAGGAACACTGAAGCTTTCTTT.

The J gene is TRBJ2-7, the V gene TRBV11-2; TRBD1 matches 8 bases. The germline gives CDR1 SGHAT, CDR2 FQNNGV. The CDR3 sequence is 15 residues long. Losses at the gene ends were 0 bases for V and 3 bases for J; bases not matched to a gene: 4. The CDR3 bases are TGTGCCAGCAGCTTAGATGAGACAGGGGTCTACGAGCAGTACTTC. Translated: CASSLDETGVYEQYF.

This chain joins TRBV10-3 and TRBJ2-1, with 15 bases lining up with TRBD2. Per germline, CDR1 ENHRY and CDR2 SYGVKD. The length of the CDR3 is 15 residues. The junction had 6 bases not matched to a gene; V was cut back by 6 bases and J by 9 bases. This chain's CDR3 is CAISGLAGGPGEQFF. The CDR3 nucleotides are TGTGCCATCAGCGGACTAGCGGGAGGGCCCGGTGAGCAGTTCTTC.

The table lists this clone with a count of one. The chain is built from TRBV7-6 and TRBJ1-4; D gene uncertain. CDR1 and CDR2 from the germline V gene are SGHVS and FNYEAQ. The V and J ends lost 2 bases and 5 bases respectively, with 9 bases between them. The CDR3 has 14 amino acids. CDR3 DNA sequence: TGTGCCAGCAGCTTACTTTCGGGGAATGAAAAACTGTTTTTT. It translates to CASSLLSGNEKLFF.

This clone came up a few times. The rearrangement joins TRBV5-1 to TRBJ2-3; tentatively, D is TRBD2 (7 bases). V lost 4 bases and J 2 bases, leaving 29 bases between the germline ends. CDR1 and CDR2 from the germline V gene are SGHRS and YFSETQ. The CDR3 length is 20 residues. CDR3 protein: CASSPRKALIGGQDTDTQYF. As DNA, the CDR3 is TGCGCCAGCAGCCCACGAAAGGCGCTAATCGGGGGGCAGGACACAGATACGCAGTATTTT.

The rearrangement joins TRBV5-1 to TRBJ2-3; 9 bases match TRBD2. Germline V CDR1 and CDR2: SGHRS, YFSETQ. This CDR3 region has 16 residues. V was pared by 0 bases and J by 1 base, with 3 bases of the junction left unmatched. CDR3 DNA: TGCGCCAGCAGCTTGGTGGCTAGCGGGGGCACAGATACGCAGTATTTT. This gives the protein CASSLVASGGTDTQYF.

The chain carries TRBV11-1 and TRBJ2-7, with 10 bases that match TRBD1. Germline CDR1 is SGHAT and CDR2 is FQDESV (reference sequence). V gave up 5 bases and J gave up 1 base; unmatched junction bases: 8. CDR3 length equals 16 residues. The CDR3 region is CASSPFRDRGSYEQYF. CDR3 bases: TGTGCCAGCAGCCCCTTCCGGGACAGGGGTTCCTACGAGCAGTACTTC.

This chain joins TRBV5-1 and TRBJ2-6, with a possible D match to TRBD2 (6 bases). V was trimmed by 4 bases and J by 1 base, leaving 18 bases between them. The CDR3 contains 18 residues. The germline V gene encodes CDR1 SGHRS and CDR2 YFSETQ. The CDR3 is CASSHVGGFGSGANVLTF. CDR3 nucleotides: TGCGCCAGCAGCCACGTTGGGGGGTTCGGTTCTGGGGCCAACGTCCTGACTTTC.

The CDR3 protein is CACQAGVPNEQFF. The CDR3 bases are TGTGCCTGCCAGGCGGGAGTCCCCAATGAGCAGTTCTTC. The chain joins TRBV30 to TRBJ2-1, with 7 positions matching TRBD2. After removal of 6 bases from V and 6 bases from J, the junction contained 8 bases not matched to a gene. The germline gives CDR1 GTSNPN, CDR2 SVGIG (reference sequence). This CDR3 region has 13 residues.

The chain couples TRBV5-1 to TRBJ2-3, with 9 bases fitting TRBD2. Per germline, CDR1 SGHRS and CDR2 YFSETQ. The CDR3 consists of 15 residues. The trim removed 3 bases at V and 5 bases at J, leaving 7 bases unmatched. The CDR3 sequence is CASSSKREVGDTQYF. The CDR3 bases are TGCGCCAGCAGCTCAAAGCGGGAGGTGGGAGATACGCAGTATTTT.

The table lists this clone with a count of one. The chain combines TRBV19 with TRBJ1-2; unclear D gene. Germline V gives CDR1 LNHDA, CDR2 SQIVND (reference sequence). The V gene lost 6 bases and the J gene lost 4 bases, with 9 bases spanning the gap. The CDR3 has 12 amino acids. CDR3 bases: TGTGCCAGTAGCGACACTCGCTATGGCTACACCTTC. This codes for CASSDTRYGYTF.

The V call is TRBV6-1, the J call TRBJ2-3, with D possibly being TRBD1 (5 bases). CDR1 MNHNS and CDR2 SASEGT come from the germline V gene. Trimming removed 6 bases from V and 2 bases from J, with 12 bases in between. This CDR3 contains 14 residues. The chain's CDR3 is CASRAGSATDTQYF. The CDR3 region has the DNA TGTGCCAGCAGGGCAGGGTCTGCCACAGATACGCAGTATTTT.

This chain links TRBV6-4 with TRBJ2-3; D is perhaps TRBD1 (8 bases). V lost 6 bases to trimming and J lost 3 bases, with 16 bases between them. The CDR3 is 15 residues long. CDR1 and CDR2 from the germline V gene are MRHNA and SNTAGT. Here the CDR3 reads CASSGGTGSTDTQYF. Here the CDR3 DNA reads TGTGCCAGCAGCGGGGGGACAGGTTCTACAGATACGCAGTATTTT.

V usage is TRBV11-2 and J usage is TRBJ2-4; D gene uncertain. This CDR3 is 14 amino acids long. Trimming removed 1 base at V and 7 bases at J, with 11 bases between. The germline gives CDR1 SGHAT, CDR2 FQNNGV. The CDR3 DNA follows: TGTGCCAGCAGCTTAGTCTCAGTCGGGAACATTCAGTACTTC. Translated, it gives CASSLVSVGNIQYF.

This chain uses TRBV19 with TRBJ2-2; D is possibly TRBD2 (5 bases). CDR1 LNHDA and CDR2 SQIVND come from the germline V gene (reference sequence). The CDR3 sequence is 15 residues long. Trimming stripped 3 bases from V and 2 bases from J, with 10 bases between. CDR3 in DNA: TGTGCCAGTAGTATCGGGCTAGCCAACACCGGGGAGCTGTTTTTT. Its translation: CASSIGLANTGELFF.

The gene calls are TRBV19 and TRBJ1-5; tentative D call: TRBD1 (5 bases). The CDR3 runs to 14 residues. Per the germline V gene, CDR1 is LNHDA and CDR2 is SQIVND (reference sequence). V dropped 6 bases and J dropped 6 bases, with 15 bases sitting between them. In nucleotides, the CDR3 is TGTGCCAGTAGGTCATGGGGGGAGGGTCAGCCCCAGCATTTT. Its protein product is CASRSWGEGQPQHF.

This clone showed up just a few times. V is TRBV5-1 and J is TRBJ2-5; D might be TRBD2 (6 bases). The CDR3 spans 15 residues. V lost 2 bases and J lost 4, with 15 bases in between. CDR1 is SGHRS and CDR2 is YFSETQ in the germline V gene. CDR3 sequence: CASSFGGSGGETQYF. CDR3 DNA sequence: TGCGCCAGCAGCTTTGGGGGGAGTGGGGGAGAGACCCAGTACTTC.

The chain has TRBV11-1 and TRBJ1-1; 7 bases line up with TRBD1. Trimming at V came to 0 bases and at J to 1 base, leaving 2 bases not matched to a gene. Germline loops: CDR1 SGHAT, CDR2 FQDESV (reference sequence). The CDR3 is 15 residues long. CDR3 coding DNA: TGTGCCAGCAGCTTAGCAAGGACAGGGAACACTGAAGCTTTCTTT. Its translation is CASSLARTGNTEAFF.